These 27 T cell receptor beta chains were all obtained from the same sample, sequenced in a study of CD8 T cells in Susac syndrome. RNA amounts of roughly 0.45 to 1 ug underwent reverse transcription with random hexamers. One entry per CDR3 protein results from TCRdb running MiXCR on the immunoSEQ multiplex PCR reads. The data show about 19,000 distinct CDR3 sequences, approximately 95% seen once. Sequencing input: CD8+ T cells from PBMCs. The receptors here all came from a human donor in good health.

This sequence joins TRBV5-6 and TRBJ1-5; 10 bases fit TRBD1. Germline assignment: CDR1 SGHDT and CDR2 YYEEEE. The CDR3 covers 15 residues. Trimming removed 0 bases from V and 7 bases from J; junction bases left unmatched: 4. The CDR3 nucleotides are TGTGCCAGCAGCTTGGGGTGGACAGGGGGGCAGCCCCAGCATTTT. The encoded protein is CASSLGWTGGQPQHF.

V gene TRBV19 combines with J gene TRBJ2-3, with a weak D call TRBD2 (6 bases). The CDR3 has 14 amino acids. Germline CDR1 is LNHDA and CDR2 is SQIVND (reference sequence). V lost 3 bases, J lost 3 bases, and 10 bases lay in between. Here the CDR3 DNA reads TGTGCCAGTAGTATGACGGGAGTGACAGATACGCAGTATTTT. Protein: CASSMTGVTDTQYF. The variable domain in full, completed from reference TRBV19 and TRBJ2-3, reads DGGITQSPKYLFRKEGQNVTLSCEQNLNHDAMYWYRQDPGQGLRLIYYSQIVNDFQKGDIAEGYSVSREKKESFPLTVTSAQKNPTAFYLCASSMTGVTDTQYFGPGTRLTVL.

CDR3: CASSYGGLAGRDGELFF. CDR3 DNA: TGTGCCAGCAGTTACGGAGGACTAGCGGGAAGGGACGGGGAGCTGTTTTTT. This chain uses TRBV6-5 with TRBJ2-2, with 12 bases matching TRBD2. The CDR3 spans 17 residues. The germline CDR1 and CDR2 sequences are MNHEY and SVGAGI. Unmatched junction bases numbered 8, after V lost 2 bases and J lost 7 bases.

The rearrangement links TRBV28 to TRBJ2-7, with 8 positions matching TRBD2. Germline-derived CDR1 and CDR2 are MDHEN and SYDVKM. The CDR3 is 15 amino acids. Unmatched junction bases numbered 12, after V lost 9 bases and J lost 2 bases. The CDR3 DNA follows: TGTGCCAGTTGCTTTAGCGGGATGCCCACCTACGAGCAGTACTTC. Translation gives CASCFSGMPTYEQYF.

CDR3: CASSGQGAVDEQFF. CDR3 DNA: TGTGCCAGCAGTGGACAGGGGGCGGTTGATGAGCAGTTCTTC. The chain has TRBV28 and TRBJ2-1; 11 bases are a match to TRBD1. The CDR3 totals 14 residues. J gave up 8 bases and V 5 bases, and 5 bases lay outside the gene matches. Germline CDR1 MDHEN, CDR2 SYDVKM.

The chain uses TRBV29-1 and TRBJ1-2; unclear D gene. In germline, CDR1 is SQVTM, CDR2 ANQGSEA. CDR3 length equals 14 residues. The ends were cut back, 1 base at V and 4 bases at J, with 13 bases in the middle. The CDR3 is CSVEGGDVGYGYTF. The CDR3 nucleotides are TGCAGCGTTGAAGGGGGAGACGTCGGCTATGGCTACACCTTC.

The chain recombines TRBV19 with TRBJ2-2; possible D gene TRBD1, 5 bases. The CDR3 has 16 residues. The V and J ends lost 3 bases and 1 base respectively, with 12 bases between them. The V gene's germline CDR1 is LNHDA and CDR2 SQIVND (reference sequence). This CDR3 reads CASSIPPGWNTGELFF. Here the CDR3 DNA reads TGTGCCAGTAGTATCCCGCCAGGGTGGAACACCGGGGAGCTGTTTTTT.

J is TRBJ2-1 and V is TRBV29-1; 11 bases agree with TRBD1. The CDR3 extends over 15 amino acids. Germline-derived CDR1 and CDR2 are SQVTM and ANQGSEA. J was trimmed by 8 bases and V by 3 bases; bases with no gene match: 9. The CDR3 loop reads CSVDTDRGLLYEQFF. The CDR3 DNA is TGCAGCGTTGATACGGACAGGGGGCTTTTGTATGAGCAGTTCTTC.

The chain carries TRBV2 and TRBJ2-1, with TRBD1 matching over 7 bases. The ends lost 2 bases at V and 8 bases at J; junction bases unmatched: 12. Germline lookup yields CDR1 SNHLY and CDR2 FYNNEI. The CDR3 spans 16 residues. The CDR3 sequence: CASSEWGTETWDEQFF. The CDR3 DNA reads TGTGCCAGCAGTGAATGGGGGACAGAAACGTGGGATGAGCAGTTCTTC.

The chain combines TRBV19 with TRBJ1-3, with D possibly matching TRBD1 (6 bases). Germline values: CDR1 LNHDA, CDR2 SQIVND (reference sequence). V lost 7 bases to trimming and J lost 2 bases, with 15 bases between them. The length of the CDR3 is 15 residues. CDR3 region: CASTQDSSPGNTIYF. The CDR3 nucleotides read TGTGCCAGTACCCAGGACAGTTCCCCTGGAAACACCATATATTTT. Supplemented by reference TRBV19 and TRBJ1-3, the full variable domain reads DGGITQSPKYLFRKEGQNVTLSCEQNLNHDAMYWYRQDPGQGLRLIYYSQIVNDFQKGDIAEGYSVSREKKESFPLTVTSAQKNPTAFYLCASTQDSSPGNTIYFGEGSWLTVV.

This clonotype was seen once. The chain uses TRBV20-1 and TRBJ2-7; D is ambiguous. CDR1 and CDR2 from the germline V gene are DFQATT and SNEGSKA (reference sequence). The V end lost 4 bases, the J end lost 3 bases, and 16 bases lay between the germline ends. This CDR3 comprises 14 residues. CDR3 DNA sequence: TGCAGTGCTATGGGTAACATACCAAACTACGAGCAGTACTTC. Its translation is CSAMGNIPNYEQYF.

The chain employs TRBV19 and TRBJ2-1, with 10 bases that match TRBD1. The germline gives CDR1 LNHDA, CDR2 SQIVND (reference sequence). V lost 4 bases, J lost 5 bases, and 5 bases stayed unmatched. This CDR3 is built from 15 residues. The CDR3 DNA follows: TGTGCCAGTAGTACCTGGGACAGGGGCAACAATGAGCAGTTCTTC. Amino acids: CASSTWDRGNNEQFF. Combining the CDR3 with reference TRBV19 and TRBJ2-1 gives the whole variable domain DGGITQSPKYLFRKEGQNVTLSCEQNLNHDAMYWYRQDPGQGLRLIYYSQIVNDFQKGDIAEGYSVSREKKESFPLTVTSAQKNPTAFYLCASSTWDRGNNEQFFGPGTRLTVL.

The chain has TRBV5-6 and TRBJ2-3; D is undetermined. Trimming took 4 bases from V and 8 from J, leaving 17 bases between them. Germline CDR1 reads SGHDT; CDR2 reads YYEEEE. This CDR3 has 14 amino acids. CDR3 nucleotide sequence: TGTGCCAGCAGCGCGGCCACCGGGTATCGTACGCAGTATTTT. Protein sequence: CASSAATGYRTQYF. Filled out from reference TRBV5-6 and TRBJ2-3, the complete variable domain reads DAGVTQSPTHLIKTRGQQVTLRCSPKSGHDTVSWYQQALGQGPQFIFQYYEEEERQRGNFPDRFSGHQFPNYSSELNVNALLLGDSALYLCASSAATGYRTQYFGPGTRLTVL.

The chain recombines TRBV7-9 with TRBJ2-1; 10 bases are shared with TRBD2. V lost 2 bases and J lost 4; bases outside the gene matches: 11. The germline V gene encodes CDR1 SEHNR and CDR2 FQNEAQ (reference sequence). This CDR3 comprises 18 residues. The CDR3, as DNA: TGTGCCAGCAGCTTAACGATCTCTAGCGGGAGAGATTACAATGAGCAGTTCTTC. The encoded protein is CASSLTISSGRDYNEQFF.

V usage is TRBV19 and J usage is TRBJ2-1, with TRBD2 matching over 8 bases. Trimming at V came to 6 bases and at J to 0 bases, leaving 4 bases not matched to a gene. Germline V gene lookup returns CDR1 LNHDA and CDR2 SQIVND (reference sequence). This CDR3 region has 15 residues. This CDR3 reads CASRTSASSYNEQFF. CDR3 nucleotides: TGTGCCAGTAGGACTAGCGCGAGCTCCTACAATGAGCAGTTCTTC.

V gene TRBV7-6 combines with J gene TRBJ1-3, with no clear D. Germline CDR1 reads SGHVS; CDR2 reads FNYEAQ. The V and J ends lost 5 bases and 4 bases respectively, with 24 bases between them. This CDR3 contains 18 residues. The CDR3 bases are TGTGCCAGCAGCCCCGGAGGATCTCAGCGTACGAGAGGAAACACCATATATTTT. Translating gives CASSPGGSQRTRGNTIYF.

CDR3 bases: TGCGCCAGCAGCCAAGATGTGGGCCAGTCTAGCACAGATACGCAGTATTTT. This gives the protein CASSQDVGQSSTDTQYF. The V call is TRBV4-1, the J call TRBJ2-3; D unresolved. This CDR3 is built from 17 residues. V lost 0 bases and J lost 0, with 13 bases in between. Germline CDR1 and CDR2: MGHRA and YSYEKL.

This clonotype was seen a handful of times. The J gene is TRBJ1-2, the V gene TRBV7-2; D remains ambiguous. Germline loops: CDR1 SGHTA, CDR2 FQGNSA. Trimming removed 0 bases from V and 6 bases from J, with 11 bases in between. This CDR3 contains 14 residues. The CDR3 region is CASSLAHGIDGYTF. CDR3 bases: TGTGCCAGCAGCTTAGCGCACGGAATTGATGGCTACACCTTC.

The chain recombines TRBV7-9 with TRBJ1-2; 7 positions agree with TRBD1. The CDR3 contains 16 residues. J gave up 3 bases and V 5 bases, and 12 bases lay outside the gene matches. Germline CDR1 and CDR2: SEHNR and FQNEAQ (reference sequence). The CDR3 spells CASSPSVGTVHYGYTF. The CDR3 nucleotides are TGTGCCAGCAGCCCGTCGGTCGGGACAGTCCACTATGGCTACACCTTC.

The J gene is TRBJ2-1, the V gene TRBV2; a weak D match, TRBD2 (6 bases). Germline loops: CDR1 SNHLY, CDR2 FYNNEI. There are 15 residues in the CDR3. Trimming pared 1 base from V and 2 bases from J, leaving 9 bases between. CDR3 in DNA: TGTGCCAGCAGTGAAGGGGAGGCCCCCTACAATGAGCAGTTCTTC. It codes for CASSEGEAPYNEQFF.

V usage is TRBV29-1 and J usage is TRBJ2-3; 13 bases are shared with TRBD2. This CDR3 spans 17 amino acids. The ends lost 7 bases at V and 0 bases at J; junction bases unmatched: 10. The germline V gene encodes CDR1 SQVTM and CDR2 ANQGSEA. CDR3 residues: CSAAGLAGKGSTDTQYF. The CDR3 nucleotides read TGCAGCGCCGCGGGACTAGCGGGAAAGGGGAGCACAGATACGCAGTATTTT.

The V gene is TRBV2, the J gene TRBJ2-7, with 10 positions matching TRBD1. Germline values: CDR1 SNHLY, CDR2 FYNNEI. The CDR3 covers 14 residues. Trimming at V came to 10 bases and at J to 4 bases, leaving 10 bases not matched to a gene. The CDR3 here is CATYPLGQGYEQYF. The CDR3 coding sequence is TGTGCCACCTACCCCCTGGGACAGGGGTACGAGCAGTACTTC.

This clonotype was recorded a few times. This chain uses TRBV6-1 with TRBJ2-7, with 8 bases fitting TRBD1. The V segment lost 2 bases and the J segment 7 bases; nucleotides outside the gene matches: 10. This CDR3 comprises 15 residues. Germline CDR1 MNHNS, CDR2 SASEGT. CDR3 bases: TGTGCCAGCAGTGAATGGCAGGGGGCCATCTGGGAGCAGTACTTC. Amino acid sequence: CASSEWQGAIWEQYF.

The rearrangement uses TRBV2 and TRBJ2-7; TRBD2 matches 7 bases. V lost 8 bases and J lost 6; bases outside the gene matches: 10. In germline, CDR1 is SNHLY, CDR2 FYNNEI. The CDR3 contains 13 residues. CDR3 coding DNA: TGTGCCAGCGAGCCAGCGGGGATGTTCGAGCAGTACTTC. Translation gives CASEPAGMFEQYF. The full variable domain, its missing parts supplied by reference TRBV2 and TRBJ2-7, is EPEVTQTPSHQVTQMGQEVILRCVPISNHLYFYWYRQILGQKVEFLVSFYNNEISEKSEIFDDQFSVERPDGSNFTLKIRSTKLEDSAMYFCASEPAGMFEQYFGPGTRLTVT.

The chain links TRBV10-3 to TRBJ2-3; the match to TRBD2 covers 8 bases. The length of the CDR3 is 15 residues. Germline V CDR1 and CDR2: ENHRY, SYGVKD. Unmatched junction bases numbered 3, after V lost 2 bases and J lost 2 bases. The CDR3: CAISETSGYTDTQYF. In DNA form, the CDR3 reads TGTGCCATCAGTGAGACTAGCGGCTACACAGATACGCAGTATTTT.

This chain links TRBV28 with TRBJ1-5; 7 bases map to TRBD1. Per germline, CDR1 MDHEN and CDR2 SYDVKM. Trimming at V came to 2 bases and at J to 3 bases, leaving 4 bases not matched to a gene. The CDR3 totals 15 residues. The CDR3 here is CASSLTGEDNQPQHF. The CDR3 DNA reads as TGTGCCAGCAGTTTAACAGGGGAGGACAATCAGCCCCAGCATTTT.

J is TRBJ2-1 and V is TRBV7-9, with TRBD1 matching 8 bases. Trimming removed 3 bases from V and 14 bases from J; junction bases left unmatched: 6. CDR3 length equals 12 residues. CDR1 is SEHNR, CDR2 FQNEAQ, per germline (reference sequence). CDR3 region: CASSFGQGPEFF. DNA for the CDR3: TGTGCCAGCAGCTTCGGACAGGGACCAGAGTTCTTC.